The rows below give T cell receptor beta chains drawn from one sample of a study of blood T cell repertoires in COVID-19. Data came from immunoSEQ multiplex PCR; TCRdb stores just in-frame clones and leaves some out. The profile shows more than 250,000 clones, about 85% of them singletons. The sequencing input was PBMCs or T cells enriched from blood (not recorded which). The receptors here all came from a woman in her thirties who had recovered from COVID-19. The CDR3 runs from the conserved cysteine through the conserved F or W. D genes are given only for firm matches. The size entry is marked missing in some rows and otherwise reads once, few, many or a size class.

J: TRBJ2-1
D: TRBD1
size: .
V: TRBV5-1
CDR3: CASSLGQGLFQHEQFF
DNA: TGCGCCAGCAGCTTAGGACAGGGTCTCTTCCAGCATGAGCAGTTCTTC

J: TRBJ1-1
D: .
size: .
V: TRBV20-1
CDR3: CSGGGLTEAFF
DNA: TGCTCCGGGGGGGGTTTGACTGAAGCTTTCTTT

J: TRBJ1-2
D: .
size: few
V: TRBV18
CDR3: CASSLQVQGGSRYTF
DNA: TGTGCCAGCTCACTACAGGTACAGGGCGGGTCACGCTACACCTTC

J: TRBJ1-5
D: TRBD1
size: .
V: TRBV24-1
CDR3: CATSESDRNQPQHF
DNA: TGTGCCACCAGTGAATCGGACAGGAATCAGCCCCAGCATTTT

J: TRBJ1-2
D: .
size: .
V: TRBV30
CDR3: CAWSQGDGYTF
DNA: TGTGCCTGGAGTCAGGGTGATGGCTACACCTTC

J: TRBJ2-1
D: TRBD1
size: .
V: TRBV3-1/TRBV3-2
CDR3: CASSSSPTGTGGAEQFF
DNA: TGTGCCAGCAGCTCAAGCCCAACGGGGACAGGGGGTGCTGAGCAGTTCTTC

J: TRBJ1-4
D: .
size: once
V: TRBV18
CDR3: CASSPRQGSEKLFF
DNA: TGTGCCAGCTCACCACGGCAGGGGAGCGAAAAACTGTTTTTT

J: TRBJ1-1
D: .
size: .
V: TRBV19
CDR3: CASGTGETEAFF
DNA: TGTGCCAGTGGTACAGGTGAAACTGAAGCTTTCTTT

J: TRBJ1-1
D: .
size: .
V: TRBV3-1/TRBV3-2
CDR3: CASTTQGMNTEAFF
DNA: TGTGCCAGTACCACTCAGGGGATGAACACTGAAGCTTTCTTT

J: TRBJ2-5
D: .
size: .
V: TRBV14
CDR3: CASSQTSGISKGTQYF
DNA: TGTGCCAGCAGCCAAACATCCGGGATATCAAAAGGGACCCAGTACTTC

J: TRBJ2-1
D: .
size: .
V: TRBV30
CDR3: CAWRRDNEQFF
DNA: TGTGCCTGGAGGAGGGACAATGAGCAGTTCTTC

J: TRBJ1-6
D: .
size: .
V: TRBV18
CDR3: CASSPLDSGNSPLHF
DNA: TGTGCCAGCTCCCCTCTCGACAGTGGTAATTCACCCCTCCACTTT

J: TRBJ1-1
D: TRBD1
size: .
V: TRBV7-8
CDR3: CASSQWGQINTEAFF
DNA: TGTGCCAGCAGCCAGTGGGGACAGATAAACACTGAAGCTTTCTTT

J: TRBJ2-5
D: .
size: .
V: TRBV18
CDR3: CASSPGETQYF
DNA: TGTGCCAGCTCACCCGGGGAGACCCAGTACTTC

J: TRBJ2-3
D: TRBD2
size: .
V: TRBV7-2
CDR3: CAFTSGGTDTQYF
DNA: TGTGCCTTTACTAGCGGGGGCACAGATACGCAGTATTTT

J: TRBJ2-5
D: .
size: .
V: TRBV5-1
CDR3: CASSLDRAQETQYF
DNA: TGCGCCAGCAGCTTGGACAGGGCTCAAGAGACCCAGTACTTC

J: TRBJ2-5
D: TRBD1
size: .
V: TRBV30
CDR3: CAGRGDRGQETQYF
DNA: TGTGCCGGGCGAGGGGACAGGGGGCAAGAGACCCAGTACTTC

J: TRBJ1-3
D: .
size: .
V: TRBV11-3
CDR3: CASSSRRDSGNTIYF
DNA: TGTGCCAGCAGCTCCCGCCGGGACTCTGGAAACACCATATATTTT

J: TRBJ2-7
D: TRBD1
size: .
V: TRBV5-4
CDR3: CASSLTGVQSYEQYF
DNA: TGTGCCAGCAGCTTAACAGGGGTCCAGTCCTACGAGCAGTACTTC

J: TRBJ1-4
D: .
size: .
V: TRBV18
CDR3: CASSPDAGALNEKLFF
DNA: TGTGCCAGCTCACCGGACGCAGGGGCTCTTAATGAAAAACTGTTTTTT

J: TRBJ2-1
D: TRBD1
size: .
V: TRBV19
CDR3: CASKEDRASDEQFF
DNA: TGTGCCTCTAAGGAGGACAGGGCCAGCGATGAGCAGTTCTTC

J: TRBJ2-2
D: .
size: .
V: TRBV7-3
CDR3: CASSLLSTGELFF
DNA: TGTGCCAGCAGCTTGTTGAGCACCGGGGAGCTGTTTTTT

J: TRBJ2-3
D: TRBD2
size: .
V: TRBV3-1/TRBV3-2
CDR3: CASTQRLAGGAGTDTQYF
DNA: TGTGCCAGCACCCAGCGGCTAGCGGGGGGAGCTGGCACAGATACGCAGTATTTT

J: TRBJ1-1
D: .
size: .
V: TRBV9
CDR3: CASSVAGSLNTEAFF
DNA: TGTGCCAGCAGCGTAGCCGGGAGCCTGAACACTGAAGCTTTCTTT

J: TRBJ2-7
D: .
size: .
V: TRBV10-3
CDR3: CAISESEGSEQYF
DNA: TGTGCCATCAGTGAATCTGAGGGATCCGAGCAGTACTTC

J: TRBJ2-3
D: .
size: .
V: TRBV6-2/TRBV6-3
CDR3: CASSFYLTATDTQYF
DNA: TGTGCCAGCAGTTTCTATTTGACAGCCACAGATACGCAGTATTTT

J: TRBJ2-1
D: TRBD1
size: .
V: TRBV29-1
CDR3: CSVADRRMGEQFF
DNA: TGCAGCGTTGCGGACAGGAGGATGGGTGAGCAGTTCTTC

J: TRBJ2-3
D: .
size: .
V: TRBV4-2
CDR3: CASSQTERATDTQYF
DNA: TGTGCCAGCAGCCAAACGGAGAGGGCGACAGATACGCAGTATTTT

J: TRBJ2-2
D: TRBD2
size: .
V: TRBV6-2/TRBV6-3
CDR3: CASSYRGDTGELFF
DNA: TGTGCCAGCAGTTATCGGGGGGACACCGGGGAGCTGTTTTTT

J: TRBJ2-6
D: TRBD1
size: .
V: TRBV3-1/TRBV3-2
CDR3: CATERTGGNSGANVLTF
DNA: TGTGCCACAGAACGGACAGGGGGAAACTCTGGGGCCAACGTCCTGACTTTC

J: TRBJ1-1
D: .
size: once
V: TRBV3-1/TRBV3-2
CDR3: CASSRDAGNTEAFF
DNA: TGTGCCAGCAGCCGGGACGCGGGAAACACTGAAGCTTTCTTT

J: TRBJ1-2
D: TRBD1
size: .
V: TRBV7-8
CDR3: CASSTRDRGRIGYGYTF
DNA: TGTGCCAGCAGCACCCGGGACAGGGGGCGAATCGGCTATGGCTACACCTTC

J: TRBJ1-1
D: TRBD1
size: .
V: TRBV3-1/TRBV3-2
CDR3: CASSRWAGGKDTEAFF
DNA: TGTGCCAGCAGCCGATGGGCAGGGGGCAAGGACACTGAAGCTTTCTTT

J: TRBJ1-5
D: .
size: once
V: TRBV19
CDR3: CASSIVGGGGNQPQHF
DNA: TGTGCCAGTAGTATAGTCGGAGGGGGAGGGAATCAGCCCCAGCATTTT

J: TRBJ1-2
D: TRBD1
size: .
V: TRBV9
CDR3: CASTREGARKNYGYTF
DNA: TGTGCCAGCACCAGAGAGGGGGCCAGGAAGAACTATGGCTACACCTTC

J: TRBJ2-3
D: TRBD2
size: .
V: TRBV30
CDR3: CAWSRTSARTDTQYF
DNA: TGTGCCTGGAGTCGGACTAGCGCCCGCACAGATACGCAGTATTTT

J: TRBJ1-3
D: TRBD1
size: .
V: TRBV15
CDR3: CATSRPLAAGGNTIYF
DNA: TGTGCCACCAGCAGACCACTCGCGGCAGGGGGCAACACCATATATTTT

J: TRBJ1-2
D: .
size: .
V: TRBV5-8
CDR3: CASSLEPANYGYTF
DNA: TGTGCCAGCAGCTTGGAACCAGCTAACTATGGCTACACCTTC

J: TRBJ1-1
D: .
size: .
V: TRBV7-2
CDR3: CASSERQVSGTEAFF
DNA: TGTGCCAGCAGCGAGAGACAGGTTTCCGGCACTGAAGCTTTCTTT

J: TRBJ1-6
D: .
size: .
V: TRBV5-1
CDR3: CASSEGHPGGSPLHF
DNA: TGCGCCAGCAGCGAGGGACACCCTGGGGGTTCACCCCTCCACTTT

J: TRBJ1-2
D: .
size: .
V: TRBV9
CDR3: CASSGEIYGYTF
DNA: TGTGCCAGCAGCGGAGAGATCTATGGCTACACCTTC

J: TRBJ1-1
D: .
size: .
V: TRBV18
CDR3: CASSRQTGGNTEAFF
DNA: TGTGCCAGCTCACGCCAGACGGGGGGGAACACTGAAGCTTTCTTT

J: TRBJ1-2
D: .
size: .
V: TRBV12-5
CDR3: CASGLSGTGNPGYTFF
DNA: .

J: TRBJ1-2
D: .
size: once
V: TRBV12-3/TRBV12-4
CDR3: CASSLGADYGYTF
DNA: TGTGCCAGCAGTTTAGGGGCAGACTATGGCTACACCTTC

J: TRBJ1-2
D: TRBD1
size: few
V: TRBV2
CDR3: CASSDGTGGYGYTF
DNA: TGTGCCAGCAGTGATGGGACAGGGGGCTATGGCTACACCTTC

J: TRBJ1-5
D: TRBD1
size: .
V: TRBV19
CDR3: CASSIGTGRQPQHF
DNA: TGTGCCAGTAGTATTGGGACAGGGCGGCAGCCCCAGCATTTT

J: TRBJ1-1
D: TRBD1
size: few
V: TRBV29-1
CDR3: CSVGTGRTEAFF
DNA: TGCAGCGTGGGGACAGGTCGAACTGAAGCTTTCTTT

J: TRBJ1-2
D: TRBD1
size: once
V: TRBV11-2
CDR3: CASSSRTGGVSYGYTF
DNA: TGTGCCAGCAGCTCAAGGACAGGGGGCGTTTCCTATGGCTACACCTTC

J: TRBJ1-1
D: .
size: .
V: TRBV18
CDR3: CASGAARTEAFF
DNA: TGTGCCAGCGGGGCTGCGCGCACTGAAGCTTTCTTT

J: TRBJ2-1
D: .
size: .
V: TRBV15
CDR3: CATRTGDWGNEQFF
DNA: TGTGCCACCAGAACAGGAGACTGGGGCAATGAGCAGTTCTTC

J: TRBJ1-1
D: TRBD1
size: .
V: TRBV18
CDR3: CASSLQGAGTEAFF
DNA: TGTGCCAGCTCATTACAGGGGGCCGGCACTGAAGCTTTCTTT

J: TRBJ2-7
D: .
size: .
V: TRBV18
CDR3: CASSPVRDEQYF
DNA: TGTGCCAGCTCACCGGTGCGCGACGAGCAGTACTTC

J: TRBJ2-7
D: TRBD1
size: .
V: TRBV5-6
CDR3: CASSPGTGPSYEQYF
DNA: TGTGCCAGCAGCCCCGGGACAGGACCTTCCTACGAGCAGTACTTC

J: TRBJ2-3
D: TRBD1
size: .
V: TRBV7-9
CDR3: CASSFGGTGRDTQYF
DNA: TGTGCCAGCAGCTTCGGTGGGACAGGGAGGGATACGCAGTATTTT

J: TRBJ2-2
D: .
size: .
V: TRBV7-9
CDR3: CASSRPASSGGELFF
DNA: TGTGCCAGCAGCCGACCGGCGTCTTCGGGCGGGGAGCTGTTTTTT